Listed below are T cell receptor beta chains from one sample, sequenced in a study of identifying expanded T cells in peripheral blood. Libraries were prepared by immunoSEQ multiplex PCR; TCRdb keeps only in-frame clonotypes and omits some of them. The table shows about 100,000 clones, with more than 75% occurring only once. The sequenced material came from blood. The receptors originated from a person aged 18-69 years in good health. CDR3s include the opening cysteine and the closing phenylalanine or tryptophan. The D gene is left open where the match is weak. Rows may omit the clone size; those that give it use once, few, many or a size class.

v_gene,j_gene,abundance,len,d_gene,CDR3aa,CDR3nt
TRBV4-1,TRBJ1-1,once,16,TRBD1,CASSQGPGTGDTEAFF,TGCGCCAGCAGCCAAGGGCCCGGGACAGGAGACACTGAAGCTTTCTTT
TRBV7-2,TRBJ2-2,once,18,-,CASSKGGLAGTNTGELFF,TGTGCCAGCAGCAAAGGGGGGTTGGCAGGGACGAACACCGGGGAGCTGTTTTTT
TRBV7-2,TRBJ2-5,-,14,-,CASSATGRQETQYF,TGTGCCAGCAGCGCTACGGGACGCCAAGAGACCCAGTACTTC
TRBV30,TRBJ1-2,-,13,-,CAWSPRLSYGYTF,TGTGCCTGGAGTCCCAGGTTGAGCTATGGCTACACCTTC
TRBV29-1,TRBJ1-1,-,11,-,CSVEVWGEAFF,TGCAGCGTTGAGGTTTGGGGTGAAGCTTTCTTT
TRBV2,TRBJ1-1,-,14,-,CASNDGYLNTEAFF,TGTGCCAGCAATGACGGCTACTTGAACACTGAAGCTTTCTTT
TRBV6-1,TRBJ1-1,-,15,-,CASELSSGEGTEAFF,TGTGCCAGCGAGCTGAGCTCCGGTGAAGGGACTGAAGCTTTCTTT
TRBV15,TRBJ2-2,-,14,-,CATSRTGWSGELFF,TGTGCCACCAGCAGAACAGGGTGGTCCGGGGAGCTGTTTTTT
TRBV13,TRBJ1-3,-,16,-,CASSLGWGIGGNTIYF,TGTGCCAGCAGCTTAGGTTGGGGAATTGGTGGAAACACCATATATTTT
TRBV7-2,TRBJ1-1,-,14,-,CASSLTPVNTEAFF,TGTGCCAGCAGCTTAACCCCTGTGAACACTGAAGCTTTCTTT
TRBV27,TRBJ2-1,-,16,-,CASSPAWVMGYNEQFF,TGTGCCAGCAGTCCTGCATGGGTGATGGGTTACAATGAGCAGTTCTTC